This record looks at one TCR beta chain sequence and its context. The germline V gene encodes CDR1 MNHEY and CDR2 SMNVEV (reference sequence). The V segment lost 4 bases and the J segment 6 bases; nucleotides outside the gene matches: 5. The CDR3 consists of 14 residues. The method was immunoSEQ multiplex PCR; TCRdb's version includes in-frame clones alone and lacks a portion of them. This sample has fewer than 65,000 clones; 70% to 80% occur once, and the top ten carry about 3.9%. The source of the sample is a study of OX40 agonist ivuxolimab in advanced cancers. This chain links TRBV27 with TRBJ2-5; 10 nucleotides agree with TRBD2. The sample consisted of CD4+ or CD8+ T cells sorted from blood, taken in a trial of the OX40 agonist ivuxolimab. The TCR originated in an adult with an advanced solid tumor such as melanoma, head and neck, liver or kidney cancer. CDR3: CASSSAGGLKTQYF. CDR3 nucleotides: TGTGCCAGCAGTTCAGCGGGAGGGCTTAAGACCCAGTACTTC.